The 21 T cell receptor beta chains listed next were all sequenced from one sample in a study of T cell changes during pregnancy in multiple sclerosis. TCRdb's table, derived via immunoSEQ multiplex PCR, lists solely in-frame clones and lacks some. The table lists 45,000 or so clones, under 95% of them singletons. The sequenced sample was PBMCs (not recorded whether the cells were cultured). Receptors originate from a female donor with multiple sclerosis, enrolled in a pregnancy study.

This clone came up a few times. This chain links TRBV18 with TRBJ2-7, with D perhaps assigned TRBD1 or TRBD2 (5 bases each). Trimming removed 2 bases from V and 3 bases from J, with 11 bases in between. The CDR3 is 14 residues long. Germline CDR1 KGHSH, CDR2 LQKENI. This CDR3 reads CASSPYRDGYEQYF. The CDR3 DNA reads TGTGCCAGCTCACCATACCGGGACGGCTACGAGCAGTACTTC.

This rearrangement joins TRBV10-2 to TRBJ1-2, with no clear D. The CDR3 sequence is 13 residues long. Germline CDR1 reads WSHSY; CDR2 reads SAAADI. Between the trimmed V and J ends, which lost 3 bases and 8 bases, there was a span of 13 bases. CDR3 DNA sequence: TGCGCCAGCAGTGATGAGGGATCGGGGGGCTACACCTTC. Translation gives CASSDEGSGGYTF.

This chain uses TRBV6-1 with TRBJ2-1; 11 bases match TRBD2. Losses at the gene ends were 6 bases for V and 7 bases for J; bases not matched to a gene: 8. This CDR3 contains 15 residues. Looked up from germline, CDR1 is MNHNS and CDR2 is SASEGT. CDR3 sequence (DNA): TGTGCCAGCAGGACTAGCGGGAATGGGTTGAATGAGCAGTTCTTC. Its translation: CASRTSGNGLNEQFF.

The sample holds one count of this clone. The chain links TRBV18 to TRBJ1-2; D is ambiguous. Deletions cut 0 bases from V and 2 bases from J, with 16 bases between. Germline V CDR1 and CDR2: KGHSH, LQKENI. This CDR3 spans 17 amino acids. Here the CDR3 reads CASSPPIKRISNYGYTF. As DNA, the CDR3 is TGTGCCAGCTCACCACCTATTAAAAGGATCTCAAACTATGGCTACACCTTC.

A single count supports this clone. The rearrangement uses TRBV5-4 and TRBJ2-3; 7 nucleotides line up with TRBD2. Trimming took 0 bases from V and 1 from J; bases not matched to a gene: 5. CDR1 SGHNT and CDR2 YYREEE come from the germline V gene (reference sequence). CDR3 length: 16 residues. This chain's CDR3 is CASSLGGSGGTDTQYF. The CDR3, as DNA: TGTGCCAGCAGCTTGGGGGGGAGCGGGGGCACAGATACGCAGTATTTT. The entire variable domain, with the rest obtained from reference TRBV5-4 and TRBJ2-3, is as follows: ETGVTQSPTHLIKTRGQQVTLRCSSQSGHNTVSWYQQALGQGPQFIFQYYREEENGRGNFPPRFSGLQFPNYSSELNVNALELDDSALYLCASSLGGSGGTDTQYFGPGTRLTVL.

The CDR3 sequence: CASSLGGRGETQYF. In nucleotides, the CDR3 is TGTGCCAGCAGTCTAGGGGGTCGGGGGGAGACCCAGTACTTC. This rearrangement joins TRBV6-5 to TRBJ2-5, with D perhaps TRBD1 or TRBD2 (6 bases each). The germline CDR1 and CDR2 sequences are MNHEY and SVGAGI. The CDR3 spans 14 residues. V lost 5 bases, J lost 5 bases, and 15 bases lay in between.

The sample holds a few counts of this clone. The gene calls are TRBV10-3 and TRBJ1-1; 7 positions agree with TRBD1. From germline, CDR1 is ENHRY and CDR2 SYGVKD. Unmatched junction bases numbered 5, after V lost 6 bases and J lost 4 bases. This CDR3 is 13 amino acids long. CDR3 DNA sequence: TGTGCCATCAGGCAGGGGGAGGCCACTGAAGCTTTCTTT. Its translation is CAIRQGEATEAFF.

The chain employs TRBV6-1 and TRBJ2-5, with D possibly being TRBD1 (6 bases). This CDR3 has 14 amino acids. Germline values: CDR1 MNHNS, CDR2 SASEGT. The ends were cut back, 4 bases at V and 4 bases at J, with 13 bases in the middle. The CDR3 DNA reads as TGTGCCAGCAGTGGCCTTACAGGGCTAGAGACCCAGTACTTC. Translating it yields CASSGLTGLETQYF.

The chain has TRBV7-9 and TRBJ2-7; TRBD1 agrees at 8 bases. V dropped 1 base and J dropped 5; count of bases not matched to a gene: 4. Germline-derived CDR1 and CDR2 are SEHNR and FQNEAQ (reference sequence). The CDR3 covers 14 residues. The chain's CDR3 is CASSLGDRLNEQYF. The CDR3 nucleotides are TGTGCCAGCAGCTTAGGGGACAGGCTGAACGAGCAGTACTTC.

This clone was seen just once. The V and J genes are TRBV15 and TRBJ2-2; a possible D gene is TRBD1 (6 bases). Trimming stripped 0 bases from V and 3 bases from J, with 11 bases between. The CDR3 length is 16 residues. In germline, CDR1 is LNHNV, CDR2 YYDKDF (reference sequence). The CDR3 spells CATSRELGAHTGELFF. Here the CDR3 DNA reads TGTGCCACCAGCAGAGAATTGGGGGCTCACACCGGGGAGCTGTTTTTT.

The CDR3 spells CASSPDSYNEQFF. CDR3 nucleotides: TGTGCCAGCAGCCCAGACTCCTACAATGAGCAGTTCTTC. This chain uses TRBV7-9 with TRBJ2-1; D is ambiguous. In germline, CDR1 is SEHNR, CDR2 FQNEAQ (reference sequence). V was clipped by 5 bases and J by 0 bases, with 5 bases between them. The CDR3 totals 13 residues.

This rearrangement joins TRBV7-9 to TRBJ1-4, with TRBD1 matching over 9 bases. The V segment lost 5 bases and the J segment 7 bases; nucleotides outside the gene matches: 8. CDR1 and CDR2 (germline): SEHNR, FQNEAQ (reference sequence). The CDR3 length is 15 residues. The chain's CDR3 is CASSPGQGLGEKLFF. The DNA of the CDR3 is TGTGCCAGCAGCCCGGGACAGGGTTTAGGTGAAAAACTGTTTTTT. The complete variable domain, with remaining parts taken from reference TRBV7-9 and TRBJ1-4, reads DTGVSQNPRHKITKRGQNVTFRCDPISEHNRLYWYRQTLGQGPEFLTYFQNEAQLEKSRLLSDRFSAERPKGSFSTLEIQRTEQGDSAMYLCASSPGQGLGEKLFFGSGTQLSVL.

The V gene is TRBV4-1, the J gene TRBJ2-1; D might be TRBD1 or TRBD2, each matching 5 bases. The ends were cut back, 5 bases at V and 6 bases at J, with 14 bases in the middle. The CDR3 spans 14 residues. The germline V gene encodes CDR1 MGHRA and CDR2 YSYEKL. CDR3 region: CASSMMGPINEQFF. The CDR3 coding sequence is TGCGCCAGCAGCATGATGGGACCTATCAATGAGCAGTTCTTC.

V and J are TRBV6-5 and TRBJ2-1, with D unresolved. Per germline, CDR1 MNHEY and CDR2 SVGAGI. Trimming took 2 bases from V and 5 from J, leaving 7 bases between them. CDR3 length: 13 residues. In DNA form, the CDR3 reads TGTGCCAGCAGTTACGGGCCCGACAATGAGCAGTTCTTC. This translates into CASSYGPDNEQFF.

By frequency in the sample, this clone is medium-sized. The V gene is TRBV5-5, the J gene TRBJ1-2; D is perhaps TRBD1 (5 bases). With 0 bases removed from V and 0 bases from J, the gap between germline ends came to 12 bases. There are 16 residues in the CDR3. Germline V CDR1 and CDR2: SGHKS, YYEKEE (reference sequence). The CDR3 nucleotides are TGTGCCAGCAGCTTGGATGCCGGGGGAGCTAACTATGGCTACACCTTC. Residues: CASSLDAGGANYGYTF. Combining the CDR3 with reference TRBV5-5 and TRBJ1-2 gives the whole variable domain DAGVTQSPTHLIKTRGQQVTLRCSPISGHKSVSWYQQVLGQGPQFIFQYYEKEERGRGNFPDRFSARQFPNYSSELNVNALLLGDSALYLCASSLDAGGANYGYTFGSGTRLTVV.

V and J are TRBV7-2 and TRBJ2-3, with a tentative D call TRBD1 (6 bases). CDR1 is SGHTA, CDR2 FQGNSA, per germline. V lost 1 base to trimming and J lost 2 bases, with 10 bases between them. The CDR3 has 15 residues. DNA for the CDR3: TGTGCCAGCAGCTTAGAGGGGGAGTACACAGATACGCAGTATTTT. This translates into CASSLEGEYTDTQYF.

The V call is TRBV10-3, the J call TRBJ2-7; 9 nucleotides agree with TRBD2. The V gene's germline CDR1 is ENHRY and CDR2 SYGVKD. The CDR3 is made up of 12 amino acids. The V segment lost 11 bases and the J segment 6 bases; nucleotides outside the gene matches: 8. The CDR3 here is CASFSGRGEQYF. The CDR3 DNA reads TGTGCCTCATTTAGCGGGAGAGGCGAGCAGTACTTC.

V gene TRBV30 combines with J gene TRBJ2-1; 11 nucleotides match TRBD2. V shed 3 bases, J shed 6 bases, and the junction held 4 bases outside the gene matches. Germline loops: CDR1 GTSNPN, CDR2 SVGIG (reference sequence). This CDR3 is 14 amino acids long. The DNA of the CDR3 is TGTGCCTGGAGCGGTAGCGGGAGGGCCAATGAGCAGTTCTTC. Its translation is CAWSGSGRANEQFF. Full variable domain (rest looked up from reference TRBV30 and TRBJ2-1): SQTIHQWPATLVQPVGSPLSLECTVEGTSNPNLYWYRQAAGRGLQLLFYSVGIGQISSEVPQNLSASRPQDRQFILSSKKLLLSDSGFYLCAWSGSGRANEQFFGPGTRLTVL.

This chain connects TRBV4-1 to TRBJ1-5; 7 bases fit TRBD1. The CDR3 covers 16 residues. The germline gives CDR1 MGHRA, CDR2 YSYEKL. The V gene end was trimmed by 0 bases and the J gene end by 2 bases; junction bases not matched to a gene: 4. CDR3 bases: TGCGCCAGCAGCCAAGAAGACAGGGTGGGCAATCAGCCCCAGCATTTT. Translating it yields CASSQEDRVGNQPQHF.

The rearrangement uses TRBV5-1 and TRBJ1-3; 10 nucleotides line up with TRBD1. Trimming cost V 3 bases and J 3 bases; bases outside gene matches: 6. Looked up from germline, CDR1 is SGHRS and CDR2 is YFSETQ. The CDR3 loop spans 16 amino acids. The CDR3 is CASSSGQGERGNTIYF. As DNA, the CDR3 is TGCGCCAGCAGCTCAGGACAGGGGGAACGTGGAAACACCATATATTTT.

The chain is built from TRBV13 and TRBJ2-5; D tentatively fits TRBD1 or TRBD2 (5 bases each). V lost 9 bases, J lost 0 bases, and 14 bases lay in between. This CDR3 spans 14 amino acids. Germline V gene data show CDR1 as PRHDT and CDR2 as FYEKMQ (reference sequence). The CDR3 here is CASAPRGDQETQYF. In nucleotides, the CDR3 is TGTGCCAGTGCCCCCCGAGGGGACCAAGAGACCCAGTACTTC.